This TCR beta chain was identified in a study of Tregs in tolerant kidney transplant recipients. The overall study: Sorting after B cell culture yielded CD25+CD127- and 4-1BB+CD40L- CD4+ cells.

Germline CDR1 reads SGHKS; CDR2 reads YYEKEE (reference sequence). V was pared by 3 bases and J by 8 bases, with 26 bases between. This CDR3 spans 17 amino acids. Points from the study as a whole: Tolerant patients' donor-specific Tregs expanded beyond overall Tregs, suggesting antigen-driven growth. Biological reproducibility was not directly addressed, but technical replication error appeared minimal.

In this sample, this clone turned up once. Antigen specificity is unknown. The sample carries other DNA sequences with the same CDR3. Produced via immunoSEQ multiplex PCR; TCRdb's table is partial and in-frame only. Of 9,000 to 13,000 clones in the sample, approximately 89% were seen once. The gene calls are TRBV5-5 and TRBJ1-2, with D tentatively TRBD1 (5 bases). This material consisted of Tregs from blood cultured with allogeneic cells, taken before the transplant. The sequence was obtained from a human patient who received a combined kidney and bone marrow transplant. The CDR3 region has the DNA TGTGCCAGCAGCTCCCACCACCCGCAGGGTAAAGGCCACGGCTACACCTTC. Amino acids: CASSSHHPQGKGHGYTF. Variable domain in full (rest from reference TRBV5-5 and TRBJ1-2): DAGVTQSPTHLIKTRGQQVTLRCSPISGHKSVSWYQQVLGQGPQFIFQYYEKEERGRGNFPDRFSARQFPNYSSELNVNALLLGDSALYLCASSSHHPQGKGHGYTFGSGTRLTVV.